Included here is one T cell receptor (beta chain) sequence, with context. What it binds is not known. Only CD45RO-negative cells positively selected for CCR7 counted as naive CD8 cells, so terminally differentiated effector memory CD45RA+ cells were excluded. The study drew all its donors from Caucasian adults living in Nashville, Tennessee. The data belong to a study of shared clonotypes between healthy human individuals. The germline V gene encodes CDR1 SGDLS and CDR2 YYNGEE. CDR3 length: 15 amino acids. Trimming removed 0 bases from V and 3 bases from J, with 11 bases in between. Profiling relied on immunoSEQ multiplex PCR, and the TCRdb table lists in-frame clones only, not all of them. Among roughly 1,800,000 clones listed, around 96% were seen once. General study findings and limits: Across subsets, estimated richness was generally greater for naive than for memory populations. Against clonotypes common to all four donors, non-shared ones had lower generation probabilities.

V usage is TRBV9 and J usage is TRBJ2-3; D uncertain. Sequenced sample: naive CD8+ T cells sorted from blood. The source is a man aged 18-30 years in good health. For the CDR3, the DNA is TGTGCCAGCAGCGTAGGGGAAATTTCAACAGATACGCAGTATTTT. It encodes CASSVGEISTDTQYF.